This entry concerns a single TCR beta chain. The antigen remains unidentified. Here immunoSEQ multiplex PCR was the method, and the copy in TCRdb shows in-frame clones only, minus some. The sample shows more than 30,000 clones, about 69% of them seen only once. These data originate in a study of vaccination effects on CD4 cells after COVID-19. General study results and limits: After vaccination, at late timepoints, clones induced by infection and by vaccine contracted markedly.

Within the ViraFEST assay, antigen-specific CD4+ T cells underwent expansion with viral peptide pools prior to sequencing. CD4+ T cell isolation took place after nine to eleven days of culture. Previously uninfected by SARS-CoV-2, the vaccine recipients also showed negative nucleocapsid antibodies. It was with approximately 10 IU/ml IL-2 and approximately 10 ug/ml peptides that some 1.9 million PBMC per well were cultured. On both days 3 and 7, half of the culture medium was replaced with IL-2 medium. V lost 5 bases and J 6 bases, leaving 14 bases between the germline ends. The CDR3 contains 13 residues. Germline values: CDR1 SGHVS, CDR2 FQNEAQ.

Material: CD4+ T cells from PBMCs cultured with HCoV-OC43 spike peptides, obtained before COVID-19 vaccination. Subset in this sample: HCoV-OC43 spike overlapping peptide pool stimulation. This chain uses TRBV7-8 with TRBJ2-7; D gene uncertain. The receptor was isolated from a human donor who received a COVID-19 vaccine. The CDR3 loop is CASSPNPSTEQYF. CDR3 DNA: TGTGCCAGCAGCCCGAATCCTTCTACCGAGCAGTACTTC. The variable domain in full, with the rest retrieved from reference TRBV7-8 and TRBJ2-7, is GAGVSQSPRYKVAKRGQDVALRCDPISGHVSLFWYQQALGQGPEFLTYFQNEAQLDKSGLPSDRFFAERPEGSVSTLKIQRTQQEDSAVYLCASSPNPSTEQYFGPGTRLTVT.